The 2 T cell receptor beta chains below were found in one sample sequenced in a study of OX40 agonist ivuxolimab in advanced cancers. Profiling relied on immunoSEQ multiplex PCR, and the TCRdb table lists in-frame clones only, not all of them. The sample consists of some 41,000 clones, 85% to 90% of them appearing once. The sample here was CD4+ or CD8+ T cells sorted from blood, taken in a trial of the OX40 agonist ivuxolimab. The origin of the receptors is an adult with an advanced solid tumor such as melanoma, head and neck, liver or kidney cancer.

The chain is built from TRBV5-1 and TRBJ1-5; 7 nucleotides line up with TRBD1. J gave up 5 bases and V 1 base, and 3 bases lay outside the gene matches. Germline V gene sequence: CDR1 SGHRS, CDR2 YFSETQ. This CDR3 spans 14 amino acids. The CDR3 nucleotides read TGCGCCAGCAGCTTGCAGGGGGACGATCAGCCCCAGCATTTT. Translation: CASSLQGDDQPQHF.

The rearrangement links TRBV10-3 to TRBJ2-7; D might be TRBD1 (7 bases). Germline assignment: CDR1 ENHRY and CDR2 SYGVKD. There are 12 residues in the CDR3. Deletions cut 11 bases from V and 9 bases from J, with 20 bases between. The CDR3 DNA is TGTGCCCCCCCTGGAGGGGGCCTGGGGCAGTACTTC. Its translation: CAPPGGGLGQYF.